The rows below give T cell receptor beta chains drawn from one sample of a study of blood T cell repertoires in COVID-19. Only in-frame clones appear in the TCRdb table, and some are missing; sequencing was by immunoSEQ multiplex PCR. The sample consists of nearly 35,000 clones, 85% of them appearing once. Sequencing was performed on peripheral blood. Every receptor here comes from a human donor with acute or convalescent COVID-19. The donor label of this sample is uncertain. Both conserved end residues are part of each CDR3. D genes are given only for firm matches. A clone size is listed for some rows: how often the clone was seen (once, few, many), or a class if it is expanded.

d_call | j_call | clone_size | v_call | cdr3_aa | cdr3_nt
- | TRBJ1-1 | few | TRBV6-5 | CASSPPNSEAFF | TGTGCCAGCAGTCCGCCGAACTCTGAAGCTTTCTTT
TRBD1 | TRBJ2-3 | - | TRBV19 | CASKTGGTDTQYF | TGTGCCAGTAAGACAGGGGGCACAGATACGCAGTATTTT
- | TRBJ1-1 | - | TRBV9 | CASAVGGDTEAFF | TGTGCCAGCGCGGTGGGGGGTGACACTGAAGCTTTCTTT
- | TRBJ1-2 | - | TRBV30 | CAWRAGGYTF | TGTGCCTGGAGGGCGGGTGGCTACACCTTC
TRBD2 | TRBJ2-3 | - | TRBV19 | CASSIGLAGGTDTQYF | TGTGCCAGTAGTATAGGCCTAGCGGGGGGCACAGATACGCAGTATTTT
TRBD1 | TRBJ2-3 | - | TRBV19 | CASSIDPDRYTDTQYF | TGTGCCAGTAGTATAGATCCGGACAGGTACACAGATACGCAGTATTTT
- | TRBJ2-7 | - | TRBV4-3 | CASSQDLRDTGHYEQYF | TGCGCCAGCAGCCAAGATCTTAGGGACACGGGGCACTACGAGCAGTACTTC
TRBD1 | TRBJ2-7 | - | TRBV10-3 | CAISESDRGYEQYF | TGTGCCATCAGTGAGTCGGACAGGGGCTACGAGCAGTACTTC
TRBD1 | TRBJ1-1 | - | TRBV10-3 | CAISLGTGGTEAFF | TGTGCCATCAGTTTGGGCACAGGGGGCACTGAAGCTTTCTTT
TRBD1 | TRBJ2-5 | - | TRBV7-3 | CASSLAGDRGGQETQYF | TGTGCCAGCAGCTTAGCGGGGGACAGGGGAGGGCAGGAGACCCAGTACTTC
- | TRBJ2-7 | - | TRBV6-2/TRBV6-3 | CASSLSSYEQYF | TGTGCCAGCAGCCTCAGCTCCTACGAGCAGTACTTC
TRBD1 | TRBJ1-5 | - | TRBV4-1 | CASSQSQGDQPQHF | TGCGCCAGCAGCCAAAGCCAGGGGGATCAGCCCCAGCATTTT
TRBD2 | TRBJ2-4 | - | TRBV6-6 | CASSYLRGGETFQYF | TGTGCCAGCAGTTACTTGCGGGGGGGTGAAACATTTCAGTACTTC
- | TRBJ1-5 | - | TRBV27 | CASSLWGGNNQPQHF | TGTGCCAGCAGTTTATGGGGGGGGAACAATCAGCCCCAGCATTTT
- | TRBJ1-5 | - | TRBV19 | CASKGGRNNQPQHF | TGTGCCAGTAAAGGAGGCAGAAATAATCAGCCCCAGCATTTT
- | TRBJ1-1 | - | TRBV4-2 | CASRSGTEAFF | TGTGCCAGCAGGAGTGGCACTGAAGCTTTCTTT
- | TRBJ2-5 | medium-sized | TRBV5-1 | CASRTGETQYF | TGCGCCAGCAGAACAGGGGAGACCCAGTACTTC
- | TRBJ1-2 | - | TRBV12-3/TRBV12-4 | CASSSSGYGYTF | TGTGCCAGCAGTTCCTCAGGGTATGGCTACACCTTC
- | TRBJ1-1 | few | TRBV12-3/TRBV12-4 | CASSVNRDTEAFF | TGTGCCAGCAGTGTTAACAGGGACACTGAAGCTTTCTTT
- | TRBJ1-2 | once | TRBV7-2 | CASSLVSSNYGYTF | TGTGCCAGCAGCTTAGTCTCCTCTAACTATGGCTACACCTTC
TRBD1 | TRBJ1-1 | - | TRBV3-1/TRBV3-2 | CASSTTGRDAEAFF | TGTGCCAGCAGCACGACAGGGCGGGACGCTGAAGCTTTCTTT
- | TRBJ1-6 | - | TRBV24-1 | CATSDSLGGALHF | TGTGCCACCAGTGATTCCTTGGGGGGAGCCCTCCACTTT
- | TRBJ1-6 | - | TRBV25-1 | CASRTQGWNSPLHF | TGTGCCAGCAGGACACAGGGATGGAATTCACCCCTCCACTTT
- | TRBJ2-5 | - | TRBV30 | CAWSTGLGETQYF | TGTGCCTGGAGTACGGGGTTAGGGGAGACCCAGTACTTC
TRBD1 | TRBJ2-7 | once | TRBV30 | CAWRFPGQGRYEQYF | TGTGCCTGGAGATTTCCGGGACAGGGGCGGTACGAGCAATACTTC
- | TRBJ2-7 | few | TRBV28 | CASAPTPTYEQYF | TGTGCCAGCGCCCCGACACCTACCTACGAGCAGTACTTC
- | TRBJ1-5 | - | TRBV6-2/TRBV6-3 | CASSYYPATDQPQHF | TGTGCCAGCAGTTACTACCCAGCTACAGATCAGCCCCAGCATTTT
- | TRBJ1-1 | - | TRBV20-1 | CSARDGTEAFF | TGCAGTGCTAGAGACGGCACTGAAGCTTTCTTT
TRBD2 | TRBJ2-1 | - | TRBV5-4 | CASNKIAGGGNEQFF | TGTGCCAGCAATAAGATAGCGGGAGGAGGAAATGAGCAGTTCTTC
- | TRBJ1-4 | - | TRBV9 | CASSVGGNFFEKLFF | TGTGCCAGCAGCGTAGGCGGGAACTTTTTCGAAAAACTGTTTTTT
- | TRBJ1-3 | - | TRBV28 | CASSPGSSSSGNTIYF | TGTGCCAGCAGCCCCGGGAGCAGCAGCTCTGGAAACACCATATATTTT
- | TRBJ1-5 | - | TRBV3-1/TRBV3-2 | CASSQDPGRNQPQHF | TGTGCCAGCAGCCAAGACCCCGGGAGGAATCAGCCCCAGCATTTT
- | TRBJ1-3 | - | TRBV28 | CASTLEGISGNTIYF | TGTGCCAGCACCCTAGAGGGTATCTCTGGAAACACCATATATTTT
- | TRBJ1-1 | - | TRBV5-8 | CASRGRGNTEAFF | TGTGCCAGCAGAGGCAGGGGAAACACTGAAGCTTTCTTT
- | TRBJ2-3 | - | TRBV7-9 | CASARTPVDTQYF | TGTGCCAGCGCCAGAACCCCGGTGGATACGCAGTATTTT
TRBD2 | TRBJ2-3 | - | TRBV18 | CASSPGLAGTDTQYF | TGTGCCAGCTCACCGGGACTAGCGGGGACAGATACGCAGTATTTT
TRBD1 | TRBJ1-6 | - | TRBV19 | CASSSGTVNSPLHF | TGTGCCAGTAGTAGCGGGACAGTTAATTCACCCCTCCACTTT
- | TRBJ1-5 | once | TRBV19 | CASSRREGLGIQPQHF | TGTGCCAGTAGTAGAAGGGAGGGCCTGGGGATTCAGCCCCAGCATTTT
TRBD2 | TRBJ2-7 | - | TRBV7-2 | CASSLSSGSNYEQYF | TGTGCCAGCAGCTTAAGTAGCGGGAGCAATTACGAGCAGTACTTC
TRBD2 | TRBJ2-7 | few | TRBV19 | CASSKRRGSSGSTPYEQYF | TGTGCCAGTAGTAAAAGGAGAGGGTCTAGCGGGAGTACCCCCTACGAGCAGTACTTC
- | TRBJ2-7 | - | TRBV4-2 | CASSQDLGHYEQYF | TGTGCCAGCAGCCAAGATCTGGGGCACTACGAGCAGTACTTC
TRBD2 | TRBJ2-3 | - | TRBV4-3 | CASSPIAGGARDTQYF | TGCGCCAGCAGCCCAATAGCGGGGGGGGCCAGGGATACGCAGTATTTT
- | TRBJ1-2 | - | TRBV19 | CASSPTDRSNGYTF | TGTGCCAGTAGTCCCACGGACAGATCGAATGGCTACACCTTC
TRBD1 | TRBJ2-1 | - | TRBV5-5 | CASRHPTGTGKNEQFF | TGTGCCAGCAGGCACCCTACCGGGACAGGGAAGAATGAGCAGTTCTTC
- | TRBJ1-2 | once | TRBV24-1 | CATSPTGNYGYTF | TGTGCCACCAGTCCGACAGGAAACTATGGCTACACCTTC
- | TRBJ1-1 | - | TRBV19 | CASRLGSLVNTEAFF | TGTGCCAGCAGGCTAGGGAGTTTGGTGAACACTGAAGCTTTCTTT
- | TRBJ1-2 | - | TRBV30 | CAWRPTGIPYGYTF | TGTGCCTGGAGGCCTACAGGAATACCCTATGGCTACACCTTC
TRBD1 | TRBJ2-5 | - | TRBV28 | CASSPTGAVETQYF | TGTGCCAGCAGTCCTACAGGGGCGGTTGAGACCCAGTACTTC
- | TRBJ1-4 | - | TRBV7-8 | CASSLRTEVNEKLFF | TGTGCCAGCAGCCTACGGACAGAAGTTAATGAAAAACTGTTTTTT
TRBD2 | TRBJ2-3 | - | TRBV14 | CASSQYRGGSTDTQYF | TGTGCCAGCAGCCAGTACCGGGGGGGGAGCACAGATACGCAGTATTTT
TRBD1 | TRBJ2-1 | - | TRBV19 | CASAAATGGLEQFF | TGTGCCAGTGCCGCCGCGACAGGGGGCCTTGAGCAGTTCTTC
- | TRBJ1-1 | - | TRBV30 | CASKREGRSTEAFF | TGTGCCTCCAAAAGGGAGGGCCGGAGCACTGAAGCTTTCTTT
TRBD1 | TRBJ2-2 | few | TRBV4-3 | CASSPGTGFPGELFF | TGCGCCAGCAGCCCCGGGACAGGGTTCCCCGGGGAGCTGTTTTTT